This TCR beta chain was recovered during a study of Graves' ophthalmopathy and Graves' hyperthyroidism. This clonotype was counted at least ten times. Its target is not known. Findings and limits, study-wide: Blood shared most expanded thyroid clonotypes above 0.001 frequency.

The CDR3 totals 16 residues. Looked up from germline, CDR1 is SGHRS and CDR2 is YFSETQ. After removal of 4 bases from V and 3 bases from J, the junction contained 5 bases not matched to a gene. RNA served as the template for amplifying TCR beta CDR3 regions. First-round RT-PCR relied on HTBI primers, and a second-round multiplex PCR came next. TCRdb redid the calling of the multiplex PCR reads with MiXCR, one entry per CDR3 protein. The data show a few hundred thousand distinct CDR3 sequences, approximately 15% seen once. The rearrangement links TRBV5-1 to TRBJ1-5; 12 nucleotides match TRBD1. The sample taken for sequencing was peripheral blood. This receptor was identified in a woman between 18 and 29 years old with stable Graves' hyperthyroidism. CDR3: CASSPGTGGNNQPQHF. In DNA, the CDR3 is TGCGCCAGCAGCCCTGGGACAGGGGGCAACAATCAGCCCCAGCATTTT.